The T cell receptor beta chain under discussion was sequenced for a study of cytomegalovirus exposure and HLA in healthy donors. The study ran its PCR with 60 Vbeta and 13 Jbeta primers. Only in-frame clones appear in the TCRdb table, and some are missing; sequencing was by immunoSEQ multiplex PCR. The table records nearly 200,000 clones, 87% of them present only once. Looked up from germline, CDR1 is SGHDT and CDR2 is YYEEEE. V was clipped by 4 bases and J by 2 bases; unmatched bases: 10. The CDR3 is made up of 16 amino acids. V is TRBV5-6 and J is TRBJ2-7, with 9 bases identical to TRBD1. This clonotype originated in a man aged 25-40 years in good health and CMV-seronegative. Sequencing was performed on PBMCs. CDR3 region: CASSVNPGTGTYEQYF. As DNA, the CDR3 is TGTGCCAGCAGCGTCAACCCGGGGACAGGGACCTACGAGCAGTACTTC.